This T cell receptor (beta chain) was retrieved from a study of response to subunit inactivated influenza vaccine. This clonotype has more than one count but fewer than ten. What it binds is not known. Study-wide points: Every seasonal influenza vaccination brings in few new T cells, the authors suggested.

TCRdb reprocessed the RT-PCR reads via MiXCR and lists one record per CDR3 protein. Of 650,000 to 850,000 distinct CDR3 sequences listed, roughly 13% are singletons. CDR3 length equals 15 residues. Germline CDR1 and CDR2: SGHKS and YYEKEE (reference sequence). V shed 4 bases and J 7 bases; nucleotides not matched to a gene: 5. Specimen: PBMCs from blood, collected 14 days before vaccination. The sequence was collected from a man aged 45-65 years who received an inactivated influenza vaccine. The V gene is TRBV5-5, the J gene TRBJ1-4; 12 bases are a match to TRBD1. The CDR3, as DNA: TGTGCCAGCAGCACGCGGGACAGGGGGCCTGAAAAACTGTTTTTT. It is translated as CASSTRDRGPEKLFF.